The T cell receptor beta chain described here comes from a study of a mutant IDH1 vaccine in newly diagnosed glioma. Study-wide context: Vaccine administration was initiated 4-6 weeks following radiotherapy alone, or with temozolomide cycles.

Clones were read by immunoSEQ multiplex PCR, and TCRdb kept only the in-frame ones, dropping some. The sample yields around 80,000 clones, around 85% seen once. This CDR3 has 16 amino acids. Germline assignment: CDR1 MNHEY and CDR2 SMNVEV (reference sequence). The V and J ends lost 8 bases and 2 bases, in that order; junction bases with no gene match: 4. Comment on this clone: Its antigen is undetermined.

This sample's time point: week 23, last vaccination. A single vaccine dose contained 300 ug of mutant IDH1 20-mer peptide, and topical imiquimod was used with it. Patients carried new grade 3 or 4 IDH1-mutant astrocytomas lacking nuclear ATRX. The chain joins TRBV27 to TRBJ2-3, with 16 bases aligning to TRBD2. This clonotype was sampled from a woman aged 50 to 65 with glioma. Material: PBMCs, obtained from a glioma patient whose treatment included an IDH1 peptide vaccine. The CDR3 loop is CASGTSGRAFTDTQYF. The CDR3 nucleotides read TGTGCCAGCGGGACTAGCGGGAGGGCCTTCACAGATACGCAGTATTTT.